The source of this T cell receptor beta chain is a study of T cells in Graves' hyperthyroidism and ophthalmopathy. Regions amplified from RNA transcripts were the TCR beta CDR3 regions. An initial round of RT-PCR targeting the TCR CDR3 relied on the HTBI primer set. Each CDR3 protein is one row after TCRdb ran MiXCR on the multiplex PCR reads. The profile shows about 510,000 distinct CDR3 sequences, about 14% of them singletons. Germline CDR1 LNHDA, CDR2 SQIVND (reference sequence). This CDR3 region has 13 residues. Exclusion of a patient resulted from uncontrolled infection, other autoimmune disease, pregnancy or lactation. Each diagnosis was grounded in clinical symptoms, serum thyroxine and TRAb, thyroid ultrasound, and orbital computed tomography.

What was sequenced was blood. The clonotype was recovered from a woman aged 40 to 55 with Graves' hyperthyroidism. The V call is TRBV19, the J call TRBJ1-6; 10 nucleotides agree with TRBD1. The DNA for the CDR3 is TGTGGAAGTCGGACAGGGGGGAATTCACCCCTCCACTTT. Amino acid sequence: CGSRTGGNSPLHF.